This T cell receptor (beta chain) appears in the sequencing data of a study of shared clonotypes between healthy human individuals. Study at large: Each donor had three CD4 naive, three CD4 memory, two CD8 naive and one CD8 memory plate. Notes on the study in general: Shared clonotypes across all four donors exceeded non-shared ones in generation probability.

The assay was immunoSEQ multiplex PCR, and TCRdb's table has in-frame clones only and misses some. The repertoire holds about 2.4 million clones, with over 85% as singletons. As regards this clone: As yet, its antigen is unknown. Other DNA sequences in the same sample also yield this CDR3.

This sequence was found in a man aged 18 to 35 in good health. Some clones in this sample may be carry-over from other donors' samples. The specimen was naive CD4+ T cells from PBMCs. Subset noted: CD45RA+ positively selected.

CDR3 DNA: TGTGCCAGCAGCTTAGGGTTTGACCAGCCCCAGCATTTT. Translating gives CASSLGFDQPQHF. The chain uses TRBV7-8 and TRBJ1-5; D gene uncertain. CDR3 size: 13 residues. Germline V gene data show CDR1 as SGHVS and CDR2 as FQNEAQ. Trimming pared 1 base from V and 7 bases from J, leaving 8 bases between.